The 2 T cell receptor beta chains listed next were all sequenced from one sample in a study of shared clonotypes between healthy human individuals (dated by TCRdb to 2018 to 2020). The method behind the library was the immunoSEQ multiplex PCR assay. The source is immuneACCESS, and TCRdb retained only in-frame sequences with V and J called. Part of the clones is not carried over; for the studies checked, unresolved V genes explain less than half of this, and the remainder is unexplained. Counted in this sample were approximately 1.5 million clones; around 98.5% of them appeared once. The ten largest clones take up approximately 0.4% of the sample. Material: naive CD4+ T cells sorted from blood. The cell subset or site label, read with the paper, signifies: CD45RA+ positively selected. The receptors originated from a man aged 25-45 years in good health.

This rearrangement joins TRBV7-8 to TRBJ2-3, with 7 bases that match TRBD2. The CDR3 sequence is 18 residues long. V lost 1 base, J lost 7 bases, and 17 bases stayed unmatched. Germline CDR1 SGHVS, CDR2 FQNEAQ. CDR3 coding DNA: TGTGCCAGCAGCTTAGGCAGGACTAGGCGGTTAATACTCCATACGCAGTATTTT. Its protein is CASSLGRTRRLILHTQYF.

The V gene is TRBV10-3, the J gene TRBJ2-1, with 7 bases lining up with TRBD2. This CDR3 is 15 amino acids long. V was pared by 5 bases and J by 9 bases, with 13 bases of the junction left unmatched. Germline loops: CDR1 ENHRY, CDR2 SYGVKD. CDR3 in DNA: TGTGCCATCAGTAAACCTAGCGGCCGGGACTCTGAGCAGTTCTTC. This sequence encodes CAISKPSGRDSEQFF.